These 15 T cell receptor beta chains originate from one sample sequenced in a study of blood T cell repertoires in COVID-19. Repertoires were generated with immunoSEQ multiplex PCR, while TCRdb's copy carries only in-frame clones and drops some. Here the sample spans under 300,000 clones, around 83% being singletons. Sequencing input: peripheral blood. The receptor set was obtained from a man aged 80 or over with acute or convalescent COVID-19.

The DNA of the CDR3 is TGTGCCAGCAGCTCAAACGGGACTAGCGGGAGATTAAGGTACGAGCAGTACTTC. It yields the protein CASSSNGTSGRLRYEQYF. The chain uses TRBV11-2 and TRBJ2-7; 14 bases line up with TRBD2. J was trimmed by 4 bases and V by 4 bases; bases with no gene match: 12. The germline gives CDR1 SGHAT, CDR2 FQNNGV. The CDR3 has 18 amino acids.

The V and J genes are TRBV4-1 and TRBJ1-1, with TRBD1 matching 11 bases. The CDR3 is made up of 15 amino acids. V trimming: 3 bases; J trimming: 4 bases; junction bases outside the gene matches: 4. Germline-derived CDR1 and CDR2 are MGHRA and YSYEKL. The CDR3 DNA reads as TGCGCCAGCAGCCATGGACAGGGGGCACGCACTGAAGCTTTCTTT. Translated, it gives CASSHGQGARTEAFF.

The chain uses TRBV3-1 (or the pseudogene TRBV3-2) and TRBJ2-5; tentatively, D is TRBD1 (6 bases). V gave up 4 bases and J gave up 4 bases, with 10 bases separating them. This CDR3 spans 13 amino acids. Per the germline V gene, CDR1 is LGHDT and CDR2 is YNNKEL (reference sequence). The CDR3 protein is CASSRDRRETQYF. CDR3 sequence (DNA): TGTGCCAGCAGCCGAGACAGGCGAGAGACCCAGTACTTC.

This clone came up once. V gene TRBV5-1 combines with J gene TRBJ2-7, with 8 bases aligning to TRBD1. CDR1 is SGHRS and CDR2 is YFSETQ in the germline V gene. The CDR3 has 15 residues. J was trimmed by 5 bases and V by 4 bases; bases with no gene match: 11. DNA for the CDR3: TGCGCCAGCAGCCCTAGAGGACAGGGAAGGGACGAGCAGTACTTC. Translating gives CASSPRGQGRDEQYF.

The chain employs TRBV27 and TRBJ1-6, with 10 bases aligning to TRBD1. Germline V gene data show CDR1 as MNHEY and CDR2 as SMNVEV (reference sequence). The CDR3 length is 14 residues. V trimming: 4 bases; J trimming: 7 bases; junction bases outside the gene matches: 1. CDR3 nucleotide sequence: TGTGCCAGCAGTTCGGGACAGGGGAATTCACCCCTCCACTTT. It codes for CASSSGQGNSPLHF.

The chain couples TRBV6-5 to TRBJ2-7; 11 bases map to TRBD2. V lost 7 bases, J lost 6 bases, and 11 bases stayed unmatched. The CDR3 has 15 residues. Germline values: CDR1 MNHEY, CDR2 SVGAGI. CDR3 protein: CASIKLAGGFREQYF. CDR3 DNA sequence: TGTGCCAGCATCAAGCTAGCGGGAGGTTTTCGCGAGCAGTACTTC.

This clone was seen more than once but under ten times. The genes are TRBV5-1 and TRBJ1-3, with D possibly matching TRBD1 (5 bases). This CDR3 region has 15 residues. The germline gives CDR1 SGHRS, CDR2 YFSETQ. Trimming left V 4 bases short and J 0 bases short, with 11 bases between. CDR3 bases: TGCGCCAGCAGCAAGGAGACAGCCTCTGGAAACACCATATATTTT. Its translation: CASSKETASGNTIYF.

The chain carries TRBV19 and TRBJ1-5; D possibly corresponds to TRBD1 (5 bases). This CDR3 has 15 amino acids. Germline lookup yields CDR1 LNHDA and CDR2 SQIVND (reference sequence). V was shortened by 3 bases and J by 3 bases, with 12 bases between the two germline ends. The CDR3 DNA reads TGTGCCAGTAGTATGAAAGGGGCGTACAATCAGCCCCAGCATTTT. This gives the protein CASSMKGAYNQPQHF.

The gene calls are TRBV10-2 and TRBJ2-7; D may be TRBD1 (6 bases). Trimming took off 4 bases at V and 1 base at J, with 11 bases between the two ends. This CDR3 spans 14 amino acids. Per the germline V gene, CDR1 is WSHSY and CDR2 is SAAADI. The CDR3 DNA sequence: TGCGCCAGCAGTGTTGCACAGGGTTCCTACGAGCAGTACTTC. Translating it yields CASSVAQGSYEQYF.

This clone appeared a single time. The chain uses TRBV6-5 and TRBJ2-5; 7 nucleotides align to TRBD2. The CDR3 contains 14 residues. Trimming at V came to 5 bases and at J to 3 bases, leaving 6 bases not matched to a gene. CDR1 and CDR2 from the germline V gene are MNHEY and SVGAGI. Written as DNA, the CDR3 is TGTGCCAGCAGTCGGGGGGTAGCGGAAGAGACCCAGTACTTC. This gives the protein CASSRGVAEETQYF.

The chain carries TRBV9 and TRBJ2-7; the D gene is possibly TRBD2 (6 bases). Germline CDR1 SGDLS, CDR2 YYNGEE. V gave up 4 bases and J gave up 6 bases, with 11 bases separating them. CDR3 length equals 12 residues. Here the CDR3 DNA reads TGTGCCAGCAGCCCCGGGACTCGCGAGCAGTACTTC. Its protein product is CASSPGTREQYF.

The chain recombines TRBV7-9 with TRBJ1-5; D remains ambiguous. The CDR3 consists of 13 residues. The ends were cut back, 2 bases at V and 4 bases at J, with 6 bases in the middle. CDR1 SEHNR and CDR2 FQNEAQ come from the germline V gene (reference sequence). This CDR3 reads CASSLFENQPQHF. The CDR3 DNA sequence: TGTGCCAGCAGCTTATTCGAGAATCAGCCCCAGCATTTT. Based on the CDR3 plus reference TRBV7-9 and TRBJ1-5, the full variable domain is DTGVSQNPRHKITKRGQNVTFRCDPISEHNRLYWYRQTLGQGPEFLTYFQNEAQLEKSRLLSDRFSAERPKGSFSTLEIQRTEQGDSAMYLCASSLFENQPQHFGDGTRLSIL.

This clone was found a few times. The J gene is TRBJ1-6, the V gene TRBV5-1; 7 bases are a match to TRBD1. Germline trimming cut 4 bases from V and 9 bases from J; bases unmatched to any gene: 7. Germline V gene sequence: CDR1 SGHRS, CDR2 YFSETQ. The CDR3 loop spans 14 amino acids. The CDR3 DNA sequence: TGCGCCAGCAGCCGGACAGGCGGCGGTTCACCCCTCCACTTT. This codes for CASSRTGGGSPLHF.

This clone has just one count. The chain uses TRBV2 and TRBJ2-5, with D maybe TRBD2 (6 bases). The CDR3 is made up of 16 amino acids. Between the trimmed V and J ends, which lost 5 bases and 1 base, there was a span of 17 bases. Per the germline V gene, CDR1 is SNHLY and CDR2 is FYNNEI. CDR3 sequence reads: CASSYGTVGGQETQYF. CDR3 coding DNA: TGTGCCAGCAGTTATGGGACTGTAGGTGGCCAAGAGACCCAGTACTTC. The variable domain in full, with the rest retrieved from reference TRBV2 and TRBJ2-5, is EPEVTQTPSHQVTQMGQEVILRCVPISNHLYFYWYRQILGQKVEFLVSFYNNEISEKSEIFDDQFSVERPDGSNFTLKIRSTKLEDSAMYFCASSYGTVGGQETQYFGPGTRLLVL.

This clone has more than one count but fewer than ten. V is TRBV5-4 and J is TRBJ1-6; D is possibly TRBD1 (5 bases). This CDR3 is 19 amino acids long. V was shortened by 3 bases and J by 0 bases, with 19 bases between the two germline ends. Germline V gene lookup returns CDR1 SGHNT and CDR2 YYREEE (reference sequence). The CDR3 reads CASSSAGKATSSYNSPLHF. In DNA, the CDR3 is TGTGCCAGCAGCTCTGCAGGGAAAGCCACCAGCTCCTATAATTCACCCCTCCACTTT.